This entry lists 26 T cell receptor beta chains sequenced from one sample in a study of T-cell reconstitution after alpha-beta-depleted transplantation in children. Using unique molecular identifiers, the investigators prepared the TCRbeta library. TCRdb reprocessed the PCR reads with MiXCR, giving one entry per CDR3 protein. This table has hundreds of thousands of distinct CDR3 sequences, 10% to 15% appearing once. This specimen was PBMCs, taken from the stem cell graft. Every receptor here comes from a human donor who donated a stem cell graft to a child with Fanconi anemia.

The sample holds a few counts of this clonotype. The gene calls are TRBV24-1 and TRBJ2-2; the match to TRBD1 covers 8 bases. Trimming removed 9 bases from V and 7 bases from J; junction bases left unmatched: 6. The CDR3 extends over 13 amino acids. CDR1 and CDR2 from the germline V gene are KGHDR and SFDVKD. CDR3 loop: CATSRGRSGELFF. The CDR3 DNA sequence: TGTGCCACCTCCAGGGGGCGAAGCGGGGAGCTGTTTTTT.

V gene TRBV7-6 combines with J gene TRBJ2-1, with D tentatively TRBD1 or TRBD2 (6 bases each). This CDR3 spans 12 amino acids. Trimming pared 5 bases from V and 9 bases from J, leaving 11 bases between. The germline V gene encodes CDR1 SGHVS and CDR2 FNYEAQ. CDR3 bases: TGTGCCAGCAGCGGGGGGCATAGTGAGCAGTTCTTC. Its translation: CASSGGHSEQFF. The variable domain in full, completed from reference TRBV7-6 and TRBJ2-1, reads GAGVSQSPRYKVTKRGQDVALRCDPISGHVSLYWYRQALGQGPEFLTYFNYEAQQDKSGLPNDRFSAERPEGSISTLTIQRTEQRDSAMYRCASSGGHSEQFFGPGTRLTVL.

Ten or more counts support this clonotype. The chain recombines TRBV3-1 with TRBJ2-5; D is tentatively TRBD1 or TRBD2 (5 bases each). The CDR3 totals 14 residues. Germline CDR1 LGHDT, CDR2 YNNKEL (reference sequence). V was trimmed by 1 base and J by 5 bases, leaving 11 bases between them. DNA of the CDR3: TGTGCCAGCAGCCAAGTGGGGGTAAAGGAGACCCAGTACTTC. Its protein is CASSQVGVKETQYF.

This clonotype was seen a handful of times. The chain carries TRBV7-9 and TRBJ1-5; 10 bases are a match to TRBD1. Germline V gene data show CDR1 as SEHNR and CDR2 as FQNEAQ (reference sequence). The V and J ends lost 5 bases and 2 bases, in that order; junction bases with no gene match: 9. The CDR3 contains 17 residues. The CDR3, as DNA: TGTGCCAGCAGCCCCACTCCCGGGACAGGGGGCAATCAGCCCCAGCATTTT. It encodes CASSPTPGTGGNQPQHF.

The chain combines TRBV12-3 or TRBV12-4 with TRBJ2-3; D remains unclear. This CDR3 spans 12 amino acids. V was pared by 5 bases and J by 7 bases, with 10 bases between. DNA of the CDR3: TGTGCCAGCAGTCCCACCGGAAATACGCAGTATTTT. It encodes CASSPTGNTQYF.

In this sample, this clonotype turned up many times. The chain uses TRBV5-1 and TRBJ1-1; D ambiguous. The V and J ends lost 5 bases and 4 bases respectively, with 15 bases between them. Germline lookup yields CDR1 SGHRS and CDR2 YFSETQ. The CDR3 is 14 residues long. The CDR3 reads CASRREGKGTEAFF. CDR3 coding DNA: TGCGCCAGCAGGCGGGAGGGCAAGGGCACTGAAGCTTTCTTT. The entire variable domain, with the rest obtained from reference TRBV5-1 and TRBJ1-1, is as follows: KAGVTQTPRYLIKTRGQQVTLSCSPISGHRSVSWYQQTPGQGLQFLFEYFSETQRNKGNFPGRFSGRQFSNSRSEMNVSTLELGDSALYLCASRREGKGTEAFFGQGTRLTVV.

This clonotype was detected a few times. V usage is TRBV2 and J usage is TRBJ2-7; no clear D. V lost 6 bases and J lost 6, with 12 bases in between. Germline V gives CDR1 SNHLY, CDR2 FYNNEI. CDR3 length: 12 residues. The CDR3 DNA reads as TGTGCCAGCAGGCAGTTTCAATTCGAGCAGTACTTC. Amino acids: CASRQFQFEQYF.

This clonotype has a count of ten or more. CDR3 region: CASSVGQGQFF. The CDR3, as DNA: TGTGCCAGCAGTGTGGGACAGGGGCAGTTCTTC. The chain couples TRBV12-3 or TRBV12-4 to TRBJ2-1; 9 bases line up with TRBD1. The J segment lost 12 bases and the V segment lost 5 bases, leaving 2 bases of the junction unmatched. The CDR3 extends over 11 amino acids.

This clonotype has just one count. The chain joins TRBV29-1 to TRBJ2-7; D is ambiguous. V was trimmed by 4 bases and J by 3 bases, leaving 10 bases between them. Germline V gene lookup returns CDR1 SQVTM and CDR2 ANQGSEA. This CDR3 is built from 12 residues. The CDR3 DNA sequence: TGCAGCGTTGCAGACCGCTACTACGAGCAGTACTTC. This encodes CSVADRYYEQYF.

This clonotype was seen only a few times. The chain couples TRBV2 to TRBJ2-2; D not resolved. Germline CDR1 is SNHLY and CDR2 is FYNNEI. V lost 7 bases, J lost 6 bases, and 15 bases lay in between. This CDR3 is 14 amino acids long. CDR3 DNA sequence: TGTGCCAGCAAAAGTAAAGGGTTGGCCGGGGAGCTGTTTTTT. It encodes CASKSKGLAGELFF.

The rearrangement links TRBV10-3 to TRBJ2-3; D gene uncertain. The length of the CDR3 is 15 residues. The germline V gene has CDR1 ENHRY and CDR2 SYGVKD. V was clipped by 0 bases and J by 4 bases, with 11 bases between them. CDR3: CAISESVPTSDTQYF. For the CDR3, the DNA is TGTGCCATCAGTGAGTCGGTCCCGACCTCAGATACGCAGTATTTT.

This chain uses TRBV6-1 with TRBJ1-1; D not resolved. The CDR3 consists of 11 residues. Between the trimmed V and J ends, which lost 7 bases and 2 bases, there was a span of 5 bases. CDR1 is MNHNS, CDR2 SASEGT, per germline. The CDR3 sequence: CASKDNTEAFF. For the CDR3, the DNA is TGTGCCAGCAAGGATAACACTGAAGCTTTCTTT.

This clonotype was counted only a few times. The V call is TRBV7-8, the J call TRBJ2-7; no reliable D call. The V and J ends lost 2 bases and 4 bases respectively, with 3 bases between them. Germline V gene sequence: CDR1 SGHVS, CDR2 FQNEAQ. The CDR3 contains 11 residues. The CDR3 here is CASSLKYEQYF. The CDR3 DNA follows: TGTGCCAGCAGCTTAAAGTACGAGCAGTACTTC.

This clonotype was counted ten times or more. The rearrangement uses TRBV7-9 and TRBJ2-1, with TRBD2 matching over 7 bases. Germline V gene lookup returns CDR1 SEHNR and CDR2 FQNEAQ (reference sequence). This CDR3 has 16 amino acids. V shed 1 base and J 7 bases; nucleotides not matched to a gene: 10. The CDR3 DNA sequence: TGTGCCAGCAGCTTAGGGCCTCGGACTAGGGTGAATGAGCAGTTCTTC. Its protein product is CASSLGPRTRVNEQFF. The variable domain in full, completed from reference TRBV7-9 and TRBJ2-1, reads DTGVSQNPRHKITKRGQNVTFRCDPISEHNRLYWYRQTLGQGPEFLTYFQNEAQLEKSRLLSDRFSAERPKGSFSTLEIQRTEQGDSAMYLCASSLGPRTRVNEQFFGPGTRLTVL.

The chain has TRBV12-5 and TRBJ2-1, with 12 bases that match TRBD2. Germline V gene lookup returns CDR1 LGHNT and CDR2 FRNRAP. The CDR3 runs to 17 residues. The chain's CDR3 is CASTQETTSGGPDEQFF. As DNA, the CDR3 is TGTGCCAGCACCCAAGAAACAACTAGCGGGGGGCCGGATGAGCAGTTCTTC.

There are a few counts of this clonotype. This sequence joins TRBV7-2 and TRBJ2-5, with 7 bases identical to TRBD1. CDR1 and CDR2 (germline): SGHTA, FQGNSA. The CDR3 has 14 residues. The V and J ends lost 5 bases and 4 bases, in that order; junction bases with no gene match: 7. The CDR3 DNA reads as TGTGCCAGCAGCGGACAGGTAGTTGGAGAGACCCAGTACTTC. Translation gives CASSGQVVGETQYF.

This clonotype was observed a handful of times. The genes are TRBV10-1 and TRBJ1-4; D unresolved. V dropped 4 bases and J dropped 8 bases, with 20 bases sitting between them. Germline V gene data show CDR1 as WNHNN and CDR2 as SYGVQD (reference sequence). This CDR3 contains 16 residues. CDR3 DNA sequence: TGCGCCAGCAGTGGGCAGACTGGCGCTTTGAAGGAAAAACTGTTTTTT. Its protein is CASSGQTGALKEKLFF.

This clonotype was detected a few times. The chain carries TRBV12-3 or TRBV12-4 and TRBJ2-1, with a possible D match to TRBD2 (5 bases). This CDR3 region has 12 residues. The V end lost 5 bases, the J end lost 6 bases, and 8 bases lay between the germline ends. This CDR3 reads CASSRTVNEQFF. For the CDR3, the DNA is TGTGCCAGCAGTAGGACTGTCAATGAGCAGTTCTTC.

The V gene is TRBV20-1, the J gene TRBJ2-3, with D unclear. Between the trimmed V and J ends, which lost 2 bases and 2 bases, there was a span of 5 bases. The CDR3 spans 12 residues. In germline, CDR1 is DFQATT, CDR2 SNEGSKA (reference sequence). CDR3 DNA sequence: TGCAGTGCTAGACTTAACACAGATACGCAGTATTTT. Translation gives CSARLNTDTQYF.

This clonotype appeared a few times. The gene calls are TRBV9 and TRBJ2-2; D perhaps matches TRBD1 (5 bases). CDR1 is SGDLS and CDR2 is YYNGEE in the germline V gene. This CDR3 has 15 residues. Trimming stripped 9 bases from V and 7 bases from J, with 22 bases between. Written as DNA, the CDR3 is TGTGCCATCGCGAGCCTTGGGGCCTTCGACGGGGAGCTGTTTTTT. It encodes CAIASLGAFDGELFF.

This clonotype was found a few times. V usage is TRBV10-3 and J usage is TRBJ1-2; TRBD1 is a possible D gene (6 bases). The CDR3 loop spans 13 amino acids. Germline V gene data show CDR1 as ENHRY and CDR2 as SYGVKD. V was shortened by 6 bases and J by 6 bases, with 14 bases between the two germline ends. CDR3 DNA: TGTGCCATCAGAATGGGATCAGGGGATGGCTACACCTTC. This sequence encodes CAIRMGSGDGYTF.

Here the CDR3 DNA reads TGTGCCAGCAGTTCGGGGGGGGGCACTAACTATGGCTACACCTTC. Protein product: CASSSGGGTNYGYTF. The rearrangement uses TRBV12-3 or TRBV12-4 and TRBJ1-2, with D possibly matching TRBD1 (6 bases). This CDR3 has 15 residues. V was pared by 4 bases and J by 0 bases, with 12 bases between.

The chain employs TRBV4-1 and TRBJ2-1; D remains unclear. The CDR3 is 13 amino acids. The germline V gene encodes CDR1 MGHRA and CDR2 YSYEKL. V shed 7 bases and J shed 4 bases, with 11 bases lying between them. The CDR3 here is CASMAPGYNEQFF. In nucleotides, the CDR3 is TGCGCCAGCATGGCTCCCGGGTACAATGAGCAGTTCTTC.

The table lists this clonotype with many counts. The J gene is TRBJ1-1, the V gene TRBV12-3 or TRBV12-4; the D gene is possibly TRBD1 (5 bases). This CDR3 has 15 amino acids. Trimming shortened V by 4 bases and J by 4 bases, and 16 bases separated the two germline ends. The CDR3 bases are TGTGCCAGCAGTTCAGGACGGGGGTTAGGCACTGAAGCTTTCTTT. This codes for CASSSGRGLGTEAFF.

This clonotype was seen repeatedly, ten times or more. The V gene is TRBV12-3 or TRBV12-4, the J gene TRBJ2-7; 10 bases are shared with TRBD1. CDR3 length: 15 amino acids. V lost 5 bases, J lost 4 bases, and 8 bases stayed unmatched. The CDR3 nucleotides are TGTGCCAGCAGTAAGGACCGGGACAGGGGATACGAGCAGTACGTC. It translates to CASSKDRDRGYEQYV.

This clonotype was recorded once. The chain combines TRBV10-3 with TRBJ2-4; D perhaps matches TRBD1 (5 bases). CDR3 length equals 14 residues. The germline V and J ends were trimmed by 2 bases and 9 bases, with 14 bases remaining between them. CDR1 is ENHRY, CDR2 SYGVKD, per germline. The CDR3 protein is CAISEPRQPGIQYF. The CDR3 DNA is TGTGCCATCAGTGAGCCAAGACAGCCCGGCATTCAGTACTTC.